These T cell receptor beta chains were read from a single sample in a study of blood T cell repertoires in COVID-19. TCRdb's table, derived via immunoSEQ multiplex PCR, lists solely in-frame clones and lacks some. The sample consists of 350,000 or so clones, roughly 90% of them appearing once. Material: PBMCs or T cells enriched from blood (not recorded which). The receptors derive from a woman in her 30s who had recovered from COVID-19. CDR3s include the opening cysteine and the closing phenylalanine or tryptophan. The order of the fields is clone size, V gene, J gene, D gene, CDR3 DNA, CDR3 protein. The D gene is left open where the match is weak. Rows may omit the clone size; those that give it use once, few, many or a size class.

-,TRBV19,TRBJ1-6,-,TGTGCCTCCGCGTTGAGCTCCTATAATTCACCCCTCCACTTT,CASALSSYNSPLHF
few,TRBV3-1/TRBV3-2,TRBJ1-2,-,TGTGCCAGCAGCCAGGGCAGTTACTATGGCTACACCTTC,CASSQGSYYGYTF
-,TRBV28,TRBJ1-2,TRBD1,TGTGCCAGCAGGAGATCAGCCGGGACAGGGGTTCGCTACACCTTC,CASRRSAGTGVRYTF
-,TRBV27,TRBJ2-7,TRBD1,TGTGCCAGCAGTTTAACCCGCGCGACATACCCAGGGGGTCCTCTCTACGAGCAGTACTTC,CASSLTRATYPGGPLYEQYF
-,TRBV6-5,TRBJ2-1,-,TGTGCCAGCACCGAGGGACACCTCTACAATGAGCAGTTCTTC,CASTEGHLYNEQFF
-,TRBV6-5,TRBJ1-3,TRBD1,TGTGCCAGCAGTTACGGACAGGGGGCTGGAAACACCATATATTTT,CASSYGQGAGNTIYF
-,TRBV5-6,TRBJ2-5,TRBD2,TGTGCCAGCAGCTTAGGGCGGGGGGGACAAGAGACCCAGTACTTC,CASSLGRGGQETQYF
-,TRBV19,TRBJ1-6,TRBD1,TGTGCCAGTAGGGAAACAGGGGTGTATAATTCACCCCTCCACTTT,CASRETGVYNSPLHF
-,TRBV23-1,TRBJ2-2,TRBD1,TGCGCCAGCAGTCTTTTCGGACAGGGACCGAACACCGGGGAGCTGTTTTTT,CASSLFGQGPNTGELFF
-,TRBV4-2,TRBJ2-1,TRBD2,TGTGCCAGCAGCCAAGATAGCGGGGGGGCCTACAATGAGCAGTTCTTC,CASSQDSGGAYNEQFF
few,TRBV29-1,TRBJ1-1,TRBD1,TGCAGCGTCGGTTTTGTACAGGGGTCGGGTGACACTGAAGCTTTCTTT,CSVGFVQGSGDTEAFF
-,TRBV11-2,TRBJ1-4,-,TGTGCCAGCTCTAGGGAGAGGGATGAAAAACTGTTTTTT,CASSRERDEKLFF
once,TRBV19,TRBJ1-5,TRBD1,TGTGCCAGTAGTATCAGACAGGGTGATCAGCCCCAGCATTTT,CASSIRQGDQPQHF
few,TRBV6-2/TRBV6-3,TRBJ2-3,-,TGTGCCAGCAGTTACCCTGAAAATTTCCGGCGGATCACAGATACGCAGTATTTT,CASSYPENFRRITDTQYF
-,TRBV28,TRBJ2-4,-,TGTGCCAGCAGTTTAATTTCAGTGGCTCCGCTGGCCAAAAACATTCAGTACTTC,CASSLISVAPLAKNIQYF
-,TRBV7-6,TRBJ2-1,TRBD2,TGTGCCAGCAGCCCGTGGACTAGCGGGAGCTACAATGAGCAGTTCTTC,CASSPWTSGSYNEQFF
-,TRBV7-2,TRBJ1-6,-,TGTGCCAGCAGCTTAGGAGCGTATAATTCACCCCTCCACTTT,CASSLGAYNSPLHF
-,TRBV28,TRBJ2-7,TRBD1,TGTGCCAGCAGTTTCGGGACAGTTTCCTACGAGCAGTACTTC,CASSFGTVSYEQYF
-,TRBV6-5,TRBJ2-7,TRBD2,TGTGCCAGCAAGGTCGGCGGGGGATTGGCCGAGCAGTACTTC,CASKVGGGLAEQYF
-,TRBV19,TRBJ1-4,-,TGTGCCAGTAGTATAGGCCGGGGGGGAATTTATGAAAAACTGTTTTTT,CASSIGRGGIYEKLFF
-,TRBV27,TRBJ1-1,TRBD1,TGTGCCAGCAGTTTACAACAGGGGCCGAACACTGAAGCTTTCTTT,CASSLQQGPNTEAFF
-,TRBV5-1,TRBJ2-7,TRBD1,TGCGCCAGCAGCTCGCCCCCGGGGACAGGGGTTGAGCAGTACTTC,CASSSPPGTGVEQYF
-,TRBV28,TRBJ1-6,-,TGTGCCAGCAGTTTCCAGAGGGCGGGGTCACCCCTCCACTTT,CASSFQRAGSPLHF
-,TRBV5-4,TRBJ1-2,TRBD1,TGTGCCAGCAGCTTGGGGCAGGGGGCGGCTAACTATGGCTACACCTTC,CASSLGQGAANYGYTF
-,TRBV27,TRBJ1-6,-,TGTGCCAGCAGTGGGGGGGGCAACCCGGGGAATTCACCCCTCCACTTT,CASSGGGNPGNSPLHF
-,TRBV28,TRBJ2-7,-,TGTGCCAGCAGTTTACTGAGTAATTCCTACGAGCAGTACTTC,CASSLLSNSYEQYF
-,TRBV9,TRBJ2-2,TRBD1,TGTGCCAGCAGCATGAGAGGGAGACAGGGGGTTTCCGGGGAGCTGTTTTTT,CASSMRGRQGVSGELFF
-,TRBV3-1/TRBV3-2,TRBJ2-1,-,TGTGCCAGCAGCCCTTGGCAGGGGCTTGGCTCCTACAATGAGCAGTTCTTC,CASSPWQGLGSYNEQFF
-,TRBV10-3,TRBJ1-2,TRBD1,TGTGCCATCAGTGGAAGGGACAGAGTCTATGGCTACACCTTC,CAISGRDRVYGYTF
-,TRBV12-3/TRBV12-4,TRBJ2-7,-,TGTGCCAGCAGTGGGGCCCGCTACGAGCAGTACTTC,CASSGARYEQYF
-,TRBV7-9,TRBJ2-1,TRBD2,TGTGCCAGCCGCCCAGGGGGGGGAACTAGCGGGGTCGATGAGCAGTTCTTC,CASRPGGGTSGVDEQFF
-,TRBV12-5,TRBJ2-5,-,TGTGCTAGTGGTAGGGGAAGGACAGTCCAAGAGACCCAGTACTTC,CASGRGRTVQETQYF
-,TRBV7-2,TRBJ1-3,-,TGTGCCAGCAGCTCCAGGGGTTCCTCTGGAAACACCATATATTTT,CASSSRGSSGNTIYF
-,TRBV2,TRBJ1-6,TRBD1,TGTGCCAGCGGTGAGACAGGGTTTGATTCACCCCTCCACTTT,CASGETGFDSPLHF
-,TRBV11-3,TRBJ2-3,TRBD2,TGTGCCAGCAGCCGGGGGCTAGCGGGGGGGCTTAGCACAGATACGCAGTATTTT,CASSRGLAGGLSTDTQYF